Below, 8 T cell receptor beta chains from the same sample are listed, as sequenced in a study of blood T cell repertoires in COVID-19. Method: immunoSEQ multiplex PCR; TCRdb's copy keeps in-frame clones and lacks some. The sample contains 75,000 to 100,000 clones, 80% to 90% of which appear only once. The sample comprised peripheral blood. These receptors came from a human donor in a cohort sampled during active COVID-19.

The table lists this clone with a count of one. The chain has TRBV4-2 and TRBJ2-1; D is perhaps TRBD2 (6 bases). This CDR3 spans 12 amino acids. V lost 4 bases and J 10 bases, leaving 11 bases between the germline ends. CDR1 LGHNA and CDR2 YNFKEQ come from the germline V gene. CDR3 amino acids: CASSPLGREQFF. The CDR3, as DNA: TGTGCCAGCAGCCCACTAGGGAGGGAGCAGTTCTTC.

The V call is TRBV5-5, the J call TRBJ1-5; 7 nucleotides match TRBD1. The length of the CDR3 is 13 residues. With 5 bases clipped from V and 7 bases from J, the junction kept 6 bases outside the gene matches. The V gene's germline CDR1 is SGHKS and CDR2 YYEKEE (reference sequence). The CDR3 DNA reads TGTGCCAGCAGTTTAGACAGGGTGCAGCCCCAGCATTTT. Translated, it gives CASSLDRVQPQHF.

This clone appeared a single time. The rearrangement joins TRBV10-3 to TRBJ2-1; 11 nucleotides line up with TRBD2. Trimming cost V 0 bases and J 3 bases; bases outside gene matches: 1. The CDR3 is made up of 16 amino acids. CDR1 ENHRY and CDR2 SYGVKD come from the germline V gene. The CDR3 nucleotides are TGTGCCATCAGTGAGTCTAGCGGGGGGGTCTACAATGAGCAGTTCTTC. Translation: CAISESSGGVYNEQFF.

CDR3 protein: CASRWGTTDTQYF. The CDR3 DNA is TGTGCCAGCCGGTGGGGCACCACAGATACGCAGTATTTT. The chain couples TRBV13 to TRBJ2-3; TRBD1 might be the D (5 bases). Germline V CDR1 and CDR2: PRHDT, FYEKMQ (reference sequence). Between the trimmed V and J ends, which lost 8 bases and 2 bases, there was a span of 11 bases. The CDR3 loop spans 13 amino acids.

In nucleotides, the CDR3 is TGTGCCAGCAGTTTGGGGCAAAACACCGGGGAGCTGTTTTTT. It translates to CASSLGQNTGELFF. J is TRBJ2-2 and V is TRBV28; tentative D call: TRBD1 (5 bases). The CDR3 is made up of 14 amino acids. CDR1 and CDR2 (germline): MDHEN, SYDVKM. Trimming removed 3 bases at V and 2 bases at J, with 7 bases between.

This rearrangement joins TRBV9 to TRBJ2-6; D gene ambiguous. Looked up from germline, CDR1 is SGDLS and CDR2 is YYNGEE. V was cut by 0 bases and J by 0 bases, with 4 bases left in between. The CDR3 is 15 amino acids. CDR3 loop: CASSVGSSGANVLTF. The CDR3 DNA reads TGTGCCAGCAGCGTAGGGAGCTCTGGGGCCAACGTCCTGACTTTC.

The V and J genes are TRBV27 and TRBJ2-1; 14 bases map to TRBD2. J lost 10 bases, V lost 6 bases, and 5 bases had no gene match. This CDR3 has 14 amino acids. The germline V gene has CDR1 MNHEY and CDR2 SMNVEV (reference sequence). The CDR3 region has the DNA TGTGCCAGCAGGGGACTAGCGGGAGTTGGAGAGCAGTTCTTC. This sequence encodes CASRGLAGVGEQFF.

The chain joins TRBV29-1 to TRBJ2-5; 12 bases agree with TRBD1. Unmatched junction bases numbered 4, after V lost 1 base and J lost 4 bases. The CDR3 totals 15 residues. The germline V gene encodes CDR1 SQVTM and CDR2 ANQGSEA. CDR3 sequence: CSVEGGDRGRETQYF. The CDR3 DNA reads TGCAGCGTTGAAGGGGGGGACAGGGGGCGAGAGACCCAGTACTTC. The whole variable domain, filled in from reference TRBV29-1 and TRBJ2-5, reads SAVISQKPSRDICQRGTSLTIQCQVDSQVTMMFWYRQQPGQSLTLIATANQGSEATYESGFVIDKFPISRPNLTFSTLTVSNMSPEDSSIYLCSVEGGDRGRETQYFGPGTRLLVL.